Listed here are 6 T cell receptor beta chains from one sample, sequenced in a study of T-cell reconstitution after alpha-beta-depleted transplantation in children. Preparing the TCRbeta library involved the use of unique molecular identifiers. TCRdb itself ran the PCR reads through MiXCR, one entry per CDR3 protein. The table has some 550,000 distinct CDR3 sequences, roughly 18% seen once. The sequencing here drew on PBMCs from the stem cell graft donor, taken from the stem cell graft. These receptors were collected from a human donor who donated a stem cell graft to a child with acute lymphoblastic leukemia.

CDR3 in amino acids: CSASFGGYLQYF. The CDR3 nucleotides read TGCAGTGCTAGTTTTGGGGGTTACTTGCAGTACTTC. J is TRBJ2-7 and V is TRBV20-1, with D tentatively TRBD1 or TRBD2 (5 bases each). The germline CDR1 and CDR2 sequences are DFQATT and SNEGSKA (reference sequence). The CDR3 is 12 amino acids. V lost 3 bases to trimming and J lost 9 bases, with 15 bases between them.

In this sample, this clonotype turned up many times. V gene TRBV27 combines with J gene TRBJ1-6; 8 nucleotides match TRBD1. This CDR3 has 16 amino acids. Germline V gene lookup returns CDR1 MNHEY and CDR2 SMNVEV (reference sequence). Trimming took 2 bases from V and 0 from J; bases not matched to a gene: 0. This CDR3 reads CASSLTGGSYNSPLHF. The CDR3 bases are TGTGCCAGCAGTTTAACAGGGGGCTCCTATAATTCACCCCTCCACTTT.

CDR3 nucleotide sequence: TGTGCCAGCAGTTCTGGGGGCCCGGGTGATCAGCCCCAGCATTTT. It encodes CASSSGGPGDQPQHF. The genes are TRBV12-3 or TRBV12-4 and TRBJ1-5, with D possibly TRBD1 on 6 matching bases. The length of the CDR3 is 15 residues. Trimming took 4 bases from V and 5 from J, leaving 15 bases between them.

V usage is TRBV9 and J usage is TRBJ1-6; D unresolved. The ends were cut back, 2 bases at V and 5 bases at J, with 14 bases in the middle. This CDR3 is built from 16 residues. The germline V gene encodes CDR1 SGDLS and CDR2 YYNGEE. The CDR3, as DNA: TGTGCCAGCAGCGTCTCGACAACGGCCCATAATTCACCCCTCCACTTT. This encodes CASSVSTTAHNSPLHF.

This clonotype was recorded a few times. This sequence joins TRBV18 and TRBJ2-5, with D possibly matching TRBD2 (6 bases). Germline assignment: CDR1 KGHSH and CDR2 LQKENI. CDR3 length: 14 amino acids. Trimming cost V 3 bases and J 4 bases, with 12 bases left between them. The CDR3 DNA reads TGTGCCAGCTCACCCGGTGGAGCGGGAGAGACCCAGTACTTC. Residues: CASSPGGAGETQYF.

V is TRBV20-1 and J is TRBJ2-1; 11 bases map to TRBD2. The CDR3 spans 16 residues. V was clipped by 0 bases and J by 4 bases; unmatched bases: 5. Germline V gene lookup returns CDR1 DFQATT and CDR2 SNEGSKA (reference sequence). This CDR3 is CSARDLTSGSYNEQFF. CDR3 DNA: TGCAGTGCTAGAGATCTCACTAGCGGGAGTTACAATGAGCAGTTCTTC.